The clone carrying this T cell receptor (beta chain) appeared a few times. The antigen is not known. The data were taken from a study of CD8 T cells in ankylosing spondylitis. Scientists made TCR beta libraries using quantitative 5'-RACE with molecular barcodes. From the 5' RACE reads, TCRdb called clonotypes with MiXCR, one entry per CDR3 protein. The repertoire has 400,000 to 450,000 distinct CDR3 sequences, over 15% of them found once; the top ten carry 0.85% to 1.3%. Whole-study results and caveats: It appeared that ankylosing spondylitis blood was characterized by a TCR beta motif of roughly 8 highly homologous variants.

Germline CDR1 and CDR2: DFQATT and SNEGSKA (reference sequence). With 3 bases clipped from V and 6 bases from J, the junction kept 11 bases outside the gene matches. The CDR3 runs 16 residues. This clonotype was sampled from a male donor with ankylosing spondylitis. This rearrangement joins TRBV20-1 to TRBJ2-1, with 10 positions matching TRBD1. Sequenced: blood, either unsorted or a sorted T cell fraction (not recorded which). The CDR3 protein is CSARAPGTGVPNEQFF. CDR3 coding DNA: TGCAGTGCTAGGGCTCCGGGGACAGGGGTCCCCAATGAGCAGTTCTTC.